These T cell receptor beta chains were read from a single sample in a study of blood T cell repertoires in COVID-19. Assay used: immunoSEQ multiplex PCR; TCRdb lists only in-frame clones, some missing. The repertoire has fewer than 500,000 clones, 75% to 90% of them found once; the top ten carry around 0.7%. The sample consisted of PBMCs or T cells enriched from blood (not recorded which). Receptors originate from a young woman who had recovered from COVID-19. Each CDR3 is given with its conserved first and last residue. Fields, in order: J gene, V gene, CDR3 protein.

J: TRBJ1-6
V: TRBV10-2
CDR3: CASREGSGNNSPLHF

J: TRBJ1-1
V: TRBV18
CDR3: CASSPQGTEAFF

J: TRBJ1-5
V: TRBV10-3
CDR3: CAISSTGDQPQHF

J: TRBJ1-4
V: TRBV4-1
CDR3: CASSQEAGLNEKLFF

J: TRBJ2-5
V: TRBV28
CDR3: CASSLSRRTQYF

J: TRBJ1-1
V: TRBV5-1
CDR3: CASSFKSSGTEAFF

J: TRBJ1-4
V: TRBV29-1
CDR3: CSALAWGREKLFF

J: TRBJ2-3
V: TRBV5-3
CDR3: CARSLSEGRADTQYF

J: TRBJ1-1
V: TRBV2
CDR3: CASSEIRGVAGTEAFF

J: TRBJ2-1
V: TRBV6-1
CDR3: CASSEGQGVYNEQFF

J: TRBJ1-5
V: TRBV30
CDR3: CAWNQGSNQPQHF

J: TRBJ2-7
V: TRBV24-1
CDR3: CATSDSTYSYEQYF

J: TRBJ1-2
V: TRBV29-1
CDR3: CSVSQGQGDGYTF